The T cell receptor beta chain under discussion was sequenced for a study of CD8+CD57+ T cells in acquired aplastic anemia. Study findings and constraints: There were about 27 CD8+ CDR3 sequences that occurred in both patients and controls.

CDR3 and TCR beta VDJ profiling relied on a genomic DNA template. TCRdb re-called the reads with MiXCR, one entry per CDR3 protein. This sample yields about 200,000 distinct CDR3 sequences, of which over 40% are seen a single time; nearly 20% belongs to the top ten. In patients chosen for sequencing, flow cytometry had shown CD8+CD57+ cell expansion. The study sampled blood from patients who had received no therapy. V trimming: 3 bases; J trimming: 0 bases; junction bases outside the gene matches: 3. The CDR3 covers 14 residues. The germline CDR1 and CDR2 sequences are DFQATT and SNEGSKA (reference sequence). As regards this clonotype: Antigen unknown.

Material for sequencing was sorted CD4+, CD8+, or CD8+CD57+ T cells (not recorded which) from PBMCs. The receptor was derived from a human donor with aplastic anemia. V gene TRBV20-1 combines with J gene TRBJ1-2; 8 nucleotides align to TRBD1. The CDR3, as DNA: TGCAGTGCTAGTACAGGGGGTGCTAACTATGGCTACACCTTC. It yields the protein CSASTGGANYGYTF.